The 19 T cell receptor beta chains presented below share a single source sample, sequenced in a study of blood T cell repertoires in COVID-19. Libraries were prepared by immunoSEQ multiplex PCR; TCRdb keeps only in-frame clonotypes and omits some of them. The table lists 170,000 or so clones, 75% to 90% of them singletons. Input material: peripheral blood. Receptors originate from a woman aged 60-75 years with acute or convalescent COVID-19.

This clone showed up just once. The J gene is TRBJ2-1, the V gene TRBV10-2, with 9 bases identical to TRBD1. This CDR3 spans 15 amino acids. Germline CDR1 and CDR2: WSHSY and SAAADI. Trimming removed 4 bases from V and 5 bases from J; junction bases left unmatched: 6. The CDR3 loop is CASSALGQGNNEQFF. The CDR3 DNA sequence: TGCGCCAGCAGTGCCCTCGGACAGGGGAACAATGAGCAGTTCTTC.

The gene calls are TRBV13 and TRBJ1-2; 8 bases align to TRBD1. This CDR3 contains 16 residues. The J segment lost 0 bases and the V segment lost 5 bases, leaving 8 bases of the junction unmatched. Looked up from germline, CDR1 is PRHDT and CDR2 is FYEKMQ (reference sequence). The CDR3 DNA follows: TGTGCCAGCAGCGGAGGGACAGGAGACCCTAACTATGGCTACACCTTC. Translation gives CASSGGTGDPNYGYTF.

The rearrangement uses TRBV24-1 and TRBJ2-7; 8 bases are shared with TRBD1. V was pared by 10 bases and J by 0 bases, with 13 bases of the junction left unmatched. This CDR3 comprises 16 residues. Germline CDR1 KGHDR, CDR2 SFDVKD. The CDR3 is CATTFSGQASSYEQYF. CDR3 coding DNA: TGTGCCACTACCTTCTCGGGACAGGCAAGCTCCTACGAGCAGTACTTC.

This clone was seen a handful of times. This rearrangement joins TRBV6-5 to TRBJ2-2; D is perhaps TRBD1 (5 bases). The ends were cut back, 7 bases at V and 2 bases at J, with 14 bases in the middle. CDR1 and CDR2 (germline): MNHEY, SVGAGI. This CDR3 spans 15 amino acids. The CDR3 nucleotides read TGTGCCAGCACCGGGTTGACAGACAACACCGGGGAGCTGTTTTTT. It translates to CASTGLTDNTGELFF.

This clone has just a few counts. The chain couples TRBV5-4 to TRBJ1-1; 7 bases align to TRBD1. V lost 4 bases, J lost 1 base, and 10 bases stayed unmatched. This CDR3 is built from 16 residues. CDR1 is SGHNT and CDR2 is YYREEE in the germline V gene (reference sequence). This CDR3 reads CASSRPGTVSNTEAFF. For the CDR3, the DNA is TGTGCCAGCAGCCGTCCCGGGACAGTTTCGAACACTGAAGCTTTCTTT.

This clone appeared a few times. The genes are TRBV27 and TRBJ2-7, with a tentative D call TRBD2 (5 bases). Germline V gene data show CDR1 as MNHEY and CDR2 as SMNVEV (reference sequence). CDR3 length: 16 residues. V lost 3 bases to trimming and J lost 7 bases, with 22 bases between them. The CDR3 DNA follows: TGTGCCAGCAGTTTCGCCCGGGGTGAGGCAGGCGCTGAGCAGTACTTC. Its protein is CASSFARGEAGAEQYF.

This chain's CDR3 is CASSPGEEKLFF. The CDR3 region has the DNA TGTGCCAGCTCACCAGGGGAGGAAAAACTGTTTTTT. The chain combines TRBV18 with TRBJ1-4; D unclear. The V and J ends lost 2 bases and 8 bases respectively, with 6 bases between them. In germline, CDR1 is KGHSH, CDR2 LQKENI. The CDR3 covers 12 residues.

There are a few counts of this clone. The CDR3 sequence: CAWSEKASSSQPQHF. CDR3 DNA: TGTGCCTGGAGTGAAAAAGCTTCATCGTCTCAGCCCCAGCATTTT. The rearrangement links TRBV30 to TRBJ1-5; unclear D gene. Germline V gene data show CDR1 as GTSNPN and CDR2 as SVGIG (reference sequence). The CDR3 covers 15 residues. The germline V and J ends were trimmed by 1 base and 6 bases, with 16 bases remaining between them. The full variable domain, with the rest looked up from reference TRBV30 and TRBJ1-5, is SQTIHQWPATLVQPVGSPLSLECTVEGTSNPNLYWYRQAAGRGLQLLFYSVGIGQISSEVPQNLSASRPQDRQFILSSKKLLLSDSGFYLCAWSEKASSSQPQHFGDGTRLSIL.

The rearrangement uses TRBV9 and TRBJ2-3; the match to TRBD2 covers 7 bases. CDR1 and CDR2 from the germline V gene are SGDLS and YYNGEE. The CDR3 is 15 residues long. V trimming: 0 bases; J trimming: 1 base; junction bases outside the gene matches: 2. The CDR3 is CASSVASGRTDTQYF. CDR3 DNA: TGTGCCAGCAGCGTAGCTAGCGGACGCACAGATACGCAGTATTTT.

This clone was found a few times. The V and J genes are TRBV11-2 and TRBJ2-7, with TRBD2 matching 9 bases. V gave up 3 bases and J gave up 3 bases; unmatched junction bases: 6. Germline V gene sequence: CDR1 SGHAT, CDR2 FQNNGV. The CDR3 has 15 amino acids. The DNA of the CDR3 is TGTGCCAGCAGCTTTTATAGCGGGGGAGTCTACGAGCAGTACTTC. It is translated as CASSFYSGGVYEQYF.

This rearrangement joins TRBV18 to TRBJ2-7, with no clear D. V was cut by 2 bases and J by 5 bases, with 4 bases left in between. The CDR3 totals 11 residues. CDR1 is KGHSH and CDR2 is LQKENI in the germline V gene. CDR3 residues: CASSPNNEQYF. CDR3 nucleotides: TGTGCCAGCTCACCAAATAACGAGCAGTACTTC.

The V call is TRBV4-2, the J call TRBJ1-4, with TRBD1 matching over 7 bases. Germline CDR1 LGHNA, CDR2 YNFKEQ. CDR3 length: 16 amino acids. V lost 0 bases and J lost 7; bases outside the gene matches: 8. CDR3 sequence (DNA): TGTGCCAGCAGCCAAGATCGCGACAGGGTGTTTGAAAAACTGTTTTTT. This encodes CASSQDRDRVFEKLFF.

DNA for the CDR3: TGTGCCAGCAGTTTTCGCCCCGCGGACGAGCAGTACTTC. This translates into CASSFRPADEQYF. The J gene is TRBJ2-7, the V gene TRBV27, with D unclear. Trimming took off 3 bases at V and 5 bases at J, with 11 bases between the two ends. The CDR3 spans 13 residues. CDR1 is MNHEY and CDR2 is SMNVEV in the germline V gene (reference sequence).

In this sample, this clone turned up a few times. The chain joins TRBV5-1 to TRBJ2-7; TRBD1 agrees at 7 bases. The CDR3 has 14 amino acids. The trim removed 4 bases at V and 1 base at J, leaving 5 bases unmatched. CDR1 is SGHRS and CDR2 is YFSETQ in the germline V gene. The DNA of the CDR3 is TGCGCCAGCAGCGAGGGGGCGTCTTCCTACGAGCAGTACTTC. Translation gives CASSEGASSYEQYF.

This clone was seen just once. The CDR3 region is CASRLRQVTTEAFF. The CDR3 bases are TGTGCCAGTAGACTTAGACAGGTTACGACTGAAGCTTTCTTT. The genes are TRBV6-6 and TRBJ1-1, with D perhaps matching TRBD1 (6 bases). This CDR3 has 14 amino acids. Germline V gene lookup returns CDR1 MNHNY and CDR2 SVGAGI (reference sequence). The V end was cut by 9 bases, the J end by 5 bases, with 19 bases between.

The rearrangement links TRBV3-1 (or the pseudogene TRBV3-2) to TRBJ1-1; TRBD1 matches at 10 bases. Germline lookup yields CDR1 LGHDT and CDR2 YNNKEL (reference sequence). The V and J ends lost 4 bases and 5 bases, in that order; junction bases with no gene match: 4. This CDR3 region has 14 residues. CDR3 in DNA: TGTGCCAGCAGCCCAGGACAGGGGGGAACTGAAGCTTTCTTT. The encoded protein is CASSPGQGGTEAFF.

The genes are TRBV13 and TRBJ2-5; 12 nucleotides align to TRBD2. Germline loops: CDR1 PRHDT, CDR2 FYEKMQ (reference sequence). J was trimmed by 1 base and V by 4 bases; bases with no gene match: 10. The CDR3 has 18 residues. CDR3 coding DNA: TGTGCCAGCAGCTCCCCTCGACTAGCGGGGGCCCTCCAAGAGACCCAGTACTTC. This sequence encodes CASSSPRLAGALQETQYF.

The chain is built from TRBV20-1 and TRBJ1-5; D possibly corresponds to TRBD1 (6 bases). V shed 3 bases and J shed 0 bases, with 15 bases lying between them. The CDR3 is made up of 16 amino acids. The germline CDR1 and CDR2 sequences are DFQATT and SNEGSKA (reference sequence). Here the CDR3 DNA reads TGCAGTGCTAGTAAAGGGGGAGATTATAGCAATCAGCCCCAGCATTTT. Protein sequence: CSASKGGDYSNQPQHF.

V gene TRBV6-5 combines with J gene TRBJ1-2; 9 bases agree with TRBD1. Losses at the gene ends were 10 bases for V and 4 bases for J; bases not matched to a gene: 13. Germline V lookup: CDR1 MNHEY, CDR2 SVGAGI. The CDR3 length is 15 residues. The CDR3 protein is CAIVPGQGSRYGYTF. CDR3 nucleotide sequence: TGTGCCATCGTCCCGGGACAGGGATCGCGCTATGGCTACACCTTC.